Listed below are T cell receptor beta chains from one sample, sequenced in a study of regulatory T cells in long-lasting Graves disease. MiXCR, applied by TCRdb to the multiplex PCR reads, yields one record per CDR3 protein. This sample has some 450,000 distinct CDR3 sequences; roughly 17% occur once, and the top ten carry around 11%. These records were also assigned to another study, of T cells in Graves' hyperthyroidism and ophthalmopathy.

The sequenced sample was peripheral blood mononuclear cells (PBMCs), obtained at new diagnosis, from a patient treated with antithyroid drugs. These receptors all come from a woman younger than 45 with Graves disease. Both conserved end residues are part of each CDR3. Fields, in order: D gene, J gene, V gene, clone size, CDR3 DNA, CDR3 protein. A D gene is named only where the DNA matches it firmly. Part of the rows lack a size; the others show once, few, many or a class for expanded clones.

>NA|TRBJ1-1|TRBV9|many
TGTGCCAGCAGCGTAGCCCCCGGCACTGAAGCTTTCTTT
CASSVAPGTEAFF
>NA|TRBJ2-4|TRBV18|few
TGTGCCAGCTCACCCGAAGCATATCTAGCCAAAAACATTCAGTACTTC
CASSPEAYLAKNIQYF
>TRBD1|TRBJ2-7|TRBV2|many
TGTGCCAGCAGGGAACTGACAGGGCAGTCCTACGAGCAGTACTTC
CASRELTGQSYEQYF
>TRBD2|TRBJ2-5|TRBV28|NA
TGTGCCAGCAGTTTATACGGACTAGCGGGAGAGACCCAGTACTTC
CASSLYGLAGETQYF
>TRBD2|TRBJ2-3|TRBV6-1|many
TGTGCCAGCACGAGCGGGAGAGGGAACACAGATACGCAGTATTTT
CASTSGRGNTDTQYF
>TRBD2|TRBJ2-5|TRBV20-1|NA
TGCAGTGCTACCGGGACTAGCGGGAGCGGAAAGACCCAGTACTTC
CSATGTSGSGKTQYF
>TRBD2|TRBJ2-1|TRBV12-3/TRBV12-4|many
TGTGCCAGCACCTGGGCGGGAGGCTTCTACAATGAGCAGTTCTTC
CASTWAGGFYNEQFF
>NA|TRBJ1-3|TRBV12-3/TRBV12-4|few
TGTGCCAGCACCCGGGGAGGGTTAAACACCATATATTTT
CASTRGGLNTIYF
>TRBD2|TRBJ2-3|TRBV5-6|NA
TGTGCCAGCAGCATAACCGGGACTAGCGACACAGATACGCAGTATTTT
CASSITGTSDTDTQYF
>NA|TRBJ2-5|TRBV18|many
TGTGCCAGCTCACCGATGGGGGAGGAGACCCAGTACTTC
CASSPMGEETQYF
>NA|TRBJ2-7|TRBV12-3/TRBV12-4|many
TGTGCCAGCGGCAGTGCCCATTACGAGCAGTACTTC
CASGSAHYEQYF
>TRBD2|TRBJ2-2|TRBV20-1|many
TGCAGTGCTAGTGGCCAAGATAGCGGGAGTTCGACCGGGGAGCTGTTTTTT
CSASGQDSGSSTGELFF
>TRBD2|TRBJ2-1|TRBV6-2/TRBV6-3|many
TGTGCCAGCAGTTACCAACTCACGGGACTAGCGGGGTCCCCCTACAATGAGCAGTTCTTC
CASSYQLTGLAGSPYNEQFF
>TRBD1|TRBJ2-7|TRBV7-2|many
TGTGCCAGCAGCTTTAGGGACAGCCGGATTTACGAGCAGTACTTC
CASSFRDSRIYEQYF
>NA|TRBJ2-1|TRBV18|many
TGTGCCAGCTCACCCACGGGTACCCCCATACACGGGCAGTTCTTC
CASSPTGTPIHGQFF
>NA|TRBJ2-1|TRBV18|many
TGTGCCAGCTCACCGCCCGGCGAATCGGATGAGCAGTTCTTC
CASSPPGESDEQFF
>TRBD2|TRBJ2-2|TRBV5-5|few
TGTGCCAGCAGCTTTGGAAGCGGGATTAACACCGGGGAGCTGTTTTTT
CASSFGSGINTGELFF
>NA|TRBJ2-2|TRBV2|many
TGTGCCACCCGCCTGGGGGGGAACACCGGGGAGCTGTTTTTT
CATRLGGNTGELFF
>NA|TRBJ1-5|TRBV12-3/TRBV12-4|many
TGTGCCAGCAGTTTTGGACCGGCTCACAATCAGCCCCAGCATTTT
CASSFGPAHNQPQHF
>TRBD2|TRBJ2-1|TRBV27|many
TGTGCCAGCAGTTTGGGAGGCGGACCGGGACTAGCGGGATATGAGCAGTTCTTC
CASSLGGGPGLAGYEQFF
>TRBD2|TRBJ2-7|TRBV12-3/TRBV12-4|many
TGTGCCAGCAGCCCCGGGACTAGCGGGACCTACGAGCAGTACTTC
CASSPGTSGTYEQYF
>TRBD1|TRBJ1-5|TRBV30|many
TGTGCCTGGAGCCGTGGCAGGGGGTCGGCTCAGCCCCAGCATTTT
CAWSRGRGSAQPQHF
>TRBD2|TRBJ2-3|TRBV7-3|NA
TGTGCCAGCAGCTTAACAGCTAGCGGGAGTATTGATACGCAGTATTTT
CASSLTASGSIDTQYF
>NA|TRBJ1-1|TRBV2|many
TGTGCCAGCAGTATTATACAGGGCACTGAAGCTTTCTTT
CASSIIQGTEAFF
>TRBD1|TRBJ2-2|TRBV2|NA
TGTGCTACAACCCCGAGACAGGGGTCCACCGGGGAGCTGTTTTTT
CATTPRQGSTGELFF
>TRBD1|TRBJ2-7|TRBV10-3|many
TGTGCCATCAGTGAAGAGGGGGCGGAAGAGCAGTACTTC
CAISEEGAEEQYF
>NA|TRBJ2-7|TRBV7-9|many
TGTGCCAGCAGCTTAGTTCAGGGAATCCACGAGCAGTACTTC
CASSLVQGIHEQYF
>TRBD2|TRBJ2-5|TRBV5-1|NA
TGCGCCAGCAGCTTGGACCGGGAGGGCCTGGAGACCCAGTACTTC
CASSLDREGLETQYF
>NA|TRBJ1-5|TRBV28|many
TGTGCCAGCAGCCCCGGGACACCGAAAGGGATTGATCAGCCCCAGCATTTT
CASSPGTPKGIDQPQHF
>TRBD1|TRBJ2-7|TRBV15|NA
TGTGCCACCAGCGTCAGACAGGGGGCCTACGAGCAGTACTTC
CATSVRQGAYEQYF
>TRBD2|TRBJ2-3|TRBV7-2|few
TGTGCCAGCAGCCGGCCTCCGGGACTAGCGGGAGGCCTCACAGATACGCAGTATTTT
CASSRPPGLAGGLTDTQYF
>NA|TRBJ2-3|TRBV7-2|NA
TGTGCCAGCAGCTTATATGGGACGGCAGATACGCAGTATTTT
CASSLYGTADTQYF
>NA|TRBJ2-1|TRBV7-2|many
TGTGCCAGCAGCCCAGATGCGACAGGCATGAATGAGCAGTTCTTC
CASSPDATGMNEQFF
>NA|TRBJ2-1|TRBV20-1|NA
TGCAGTGCTGAGGGAAACAATGAGCAGTTCTTC
CSAEGNNEQFF
>NA|TRBJ1-5|TRBV19|many
TGTGCCAGTAGTATAGTAGGGCATGGCAATCAGCCCCAGCATTTT
CASSIVGHGNQPQHF
>NA|TRBJ2-1|TRBV9|few
TGTGCCAGCAGCGTAGATAACCGGGTCACCTACAATGAGCAGTTCTTC
CASSVDNRVTYNEQFF
>NA|TRBJ2-7|TRBV29-1|many
TGCAGCGTTGAGGTCAGAACCTACGAGCAGTACTTC
CSVEVRTYEQYF
>NA|TRBJ1-3|TRBV28|many
TGTGCCAGCAGCCTGTGGGGAGTCTCTGGAAACACCATATATTTT
CASSLWGVSGNTIYF
>NA|TRBJ2-1|TRBV4-2|NA
TGTGCCAGCAGCCAAGAGGAAGGGGTCAATGAGCAGTTCTTC
CASSQEEGVNEQFF
>TRBD2|TRBJ2-1|TRBV2|many
TGTGCCAGCAGTGCGCACACCGGCCGGGCTAGCGGGGGGACCTACAATGAGCAGTTCTTC
CASSAHTGRASGGTYNEQFF
>TRBD1|TRBJ1-5|TRBV2|few
TGTGCCAGCAGCCCTGGACAGGGGGCAGGGCAGCCCCAGCATTTT
CASSPGQGAGQPQHF
>NA|TRBJ2-4|TRBV3-1|NA
TGTGCCAGCAGCCATTCCATATTAGCCAAAAGCATTCAGTACTTC
CASSHSILAKSIQYF
>NA|TRBJ1-1|TRBV5-1|NA
TGCGCCAGCAACTTGCGACGCGGATTGGTCACTGAAGCTTTCTTT
CASNLRRGLVTEAFF
>NA|TRBJ2-7|TRBV28|few
TGTGCCAGCAACGGCCCCGGGACTGATACCTACGAGCAGTACTTC
CASNGPGTDTYEQYF
>TRBD2|TRBJ2-1|TRBV10-3|once
TGTGCCATCAGTGAGACGACTAGCGGGAGAGAGTGGAATGAGCAGTTCTTC
CAISETTSGREWNEQFF
>NA|TRBJ2-1|TRBV12-3/TRBV12-4|NA
TGTGCCAGCAGACCTCCGGGGTTCTCCTACAATGAGCAGTTCTTC
CASRPPGFSYNEQFF
>TRBD1|TRBJ1-5|TRBV7-2|many
TGTGCCAGCAGCAAGGGGGTCGACAGGGCTTTTCAGCCCCAGCATTTT
CASSKGVDRAFQPQHF
>NA|TRBJ2-7|TRBV29-1|NA
TGCAGCGTTGTGGAGGGGGCCTCCTACGAGCAGTACTTC
CSVVEGASYEQYF
>TRBD1|TRBJ1-1|TRBV11-2|many
TGTGCCAGCAGCTCGGACAGGGGCGCTGAAGCTTTCTTT
CASSSDRGAEAFF
>TRBD2|TRBJ2-7|TRBV20-1|NA
TGCAGTGCTGGACTAGCGGGAGGACCCTACGAGCAGTACTTC
CSAGLAGGPYEQYF
>NA|TRBJ1-1|TRBV7-9|NA
TGTGCCAGCAGGCCTACAGAGAACACTGAAGCTTTCTTT
CASRPTENTEAFF
>NA|TRBJ2-1|TRBV19|few
TGTGCCAGCCGTTCACCCCCCGGACGGACAGAGCACAATGAGCAGTTCTTC
CASRSPPGRTEHNEQFF
>NA|TRBJ2-1|TRBV7-2|many
TGTGCCAGCAGCTTCCCTCGCAGTGCCCCAGGTAGTAGCGATGAGCAGTTCTTC
CASSFPRSAPGSSDEQFF
>TRBD1|TRBJ1-1|TRBV7-2|many
TGTGCCAGCAGTTCCACAGGGGGCCGGCTCATGAACACTGAAGCTTTCTTT
CASSSTGGRLMNTEAFF
>NA|TRBJ2-1|TRBV6-5|many
TGTGCCAGCAGTTACTCGGCGGAGGAACTGGTGAACAATGAGCAGTTCTTC
CASSYSAEELVNNEQFF
>TRBD1|TRBJ1-2|TRBV6-2/TRBV6-3|many
TGTGCCAGCAGTTATCTTGTGGGACAGGGGGCCTATGGCTACACCTTC
CASSYLVGQGAYGYTF
>NA|TRBJ2-1|TRBV6-2/TRBV6-3|NA
TGTGCCAGCAGTTATCAGGGAGGTTTAGCCTATGAGCAGTTCTTC
CASSYQGGLAYEQFF
>NA|TRBJ1-1|TRBV12-3/TRBV12-4|once
TGTGCCAGCAAGACGACGGCTTCCGCTCCTAGCTCCACTGAAGCTTTCTTT
CASKTTASAPSSTEAFF
>TRBD1|TRBJ2-7|TRBV7-9|NA
TGTGCCAGCAGCGCCCCAGACAGGGGGCGCACTGGTCCCGAGCAGTACTTC
CASSAPDRGRTGPEQYF